This T cell receptor (beta chain) appears in the sequencing data of a study of identifying expanded T cells in peripheral blood. Assay used: immunoSEQ multiplex PCR; TCRdb lists only in-frame clones, some missing. The table shows about 85,000 clones, with around nine tenths occurring only once. The sample taken for sequencing was blood. The origin of this receptor is a person between 18 and 75 years old in good health.

CDR3 nucleotide sequence: TGTGCCAGCAGCGCTTCTCAGGGGGCAAGCTATGGCTACACCTTC. This encodes CASSASQGASYGYTF. V and J are TRBV6-4 and TRBJ1-2, with TRBD1 matching over 8 bases. V lost 6 bases to trimming and J lost 4 bases; unmatched junction nucleotides: 10. CDR3 length: 15 residues. Per germline, CDR1 MRHNA and CDR2 SNTAGT.